The subject of this entry is one TCR beta chain. The data are from a study of cytomegalovirus exposure and HLA in healthy donors. Here immunoSEQ multiplex PCR was the method, and the copy in TCRdb shows in-frame clones only, minus some. The table lists about 78,000 clones, about 96% of them singletons. The CDR3 is made up of 15 amino acids. V was cut by 5 bases and J by 6 bases, with 17 bases left in between. Germline V CDR1 and CDR2: MGHDK, SYGVNS. The chain combines TRBV25-1 with TRBJ2-4, with D uncertain. The receptor comes from a man aged 18 to 35 in good health and CMV-seropositive. Sequencing used PBMCs. The CDR3 DNA follows: TGTGCCAGCAGTACCTCACGGGTCAGTGGAAACATTCAGTACTTC. Encoded protein: CASSTSRVSGNIQYF.